What follows is one T cell receptor beta chain and its context. These data originate in a study of T-cell reconstitution after alpha-beta-depleted transplantation in children. The library targeted TCRbeta and was prepared with unique molecular identifiers. TCRdb passed the PCR reads through MiXCR, listing each CDR3 protein once. The sample yields approximately 50,000 distinct CDR3 sequences, roughly 50% seen once. The V gene end was trimmed by 3 bases and the J gene end by 3 bases; junction bases not matched to a gene: 8. Germline CDR1 and CDR2: MNHEY and SVGEGT. The CDR3 length is 16 residues. The clonotype originates from a boy younger than two with SCID, due to receive a stem cell transplant. The sample here was peripheral blood, taken before TCRalphabeta/CD19-depleted stem cell transplant. The chain joins TRBV6-2 or TRBV6-3 to TRBJ1-5; 7 nucleotides agree with TRBD1. CDR3 bases: TGTGCCAGCAGTTATCTCCGGGACAGCTACAATCAGCCCCAGCATTTT. It translates to CASSYLRDSYNQPQHF.